This T cell receptor beta chain was sequenced for a study of T-cell reconstitution after alpha-beta-depleted transplantation in children. Whole-study results and caveats: The origin of high day-60 TCRbeta diversity in some patients lay in surviving recipient T cells and thymic progenitors. T-cell numbers and diversity one year post-transplant derived largely from freshly generated T cells. Alpha-beta T cells present about two months after transplant were reported to originate from several hundred expanded graft clones.

As regards this clonotype: Antigen unknown.

Unique molecular identifiers were incorporated when the TCRbeta library was constructed. TCRdb reanalysed the PCR reads using MiXCR and keeps one entry per CDR3 protein. There are hundreds of thousands of distinct CDR3 sequences in the sample; about 24% occur only once, and about 5% lies in the top ten. The trim removed 7 bases at V and 3 bases at J, leaving 6 bases unmatched. CDR1 is SGHTA and CDR2 is FQGNSA in the germline V gene. The CDR3 spans 15 residues. This chain links TRBV7-2 with TRBJ2-1; 10 nucleotides match TRBD2. Sequencing used PBMCs, mostly from graft donor cells, obtained 360 days after TCRalphabeta/CD19-depleted stem cell transplant. This receptor was identified in a female patient aged 2-15 years who had a stem cell transplant for congenital amegakaryocytic thrombocytopenia, so the T cells may come from the graft donor. CDR3 nucleotide sequence: TGTGCCAGCAAGCCGGGACTAGCGAACTACAATGAGCAGTTCTTC. Its protein product is CASKPGLANYNEQFF.